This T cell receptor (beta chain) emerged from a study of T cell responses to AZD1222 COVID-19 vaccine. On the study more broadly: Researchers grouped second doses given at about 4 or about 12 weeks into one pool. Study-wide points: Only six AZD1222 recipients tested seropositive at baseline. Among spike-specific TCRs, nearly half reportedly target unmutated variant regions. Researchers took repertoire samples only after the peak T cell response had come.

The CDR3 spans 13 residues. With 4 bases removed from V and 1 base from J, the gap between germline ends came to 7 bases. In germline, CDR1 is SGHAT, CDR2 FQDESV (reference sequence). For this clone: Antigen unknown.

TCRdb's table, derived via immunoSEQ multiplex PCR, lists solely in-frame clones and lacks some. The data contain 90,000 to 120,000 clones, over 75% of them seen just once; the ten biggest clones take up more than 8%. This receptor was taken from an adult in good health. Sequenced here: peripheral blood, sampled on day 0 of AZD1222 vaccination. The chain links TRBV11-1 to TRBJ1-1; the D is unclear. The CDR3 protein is CASSYTGNTEAFF. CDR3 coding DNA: TGTGCCAGCAGCTATACTGGGAACACTGAAGCTTTCTTT.